This T cell receptor beta chain originates from a study of neoadjuvant anti-PD-1 for oral cavity cancer (dated by TCRdb to the early 2020s). Background on the whole study: Patients mostly received three to four biweekly doses of nivolumab at 3 mg/kg before curative-intent surgical resection. Patients who did not progress were given a fourth nivolumab dose at about day 43 and had definitive surgical resection on days 50-56. Responders were defined as patients with complete response, partial response or stable disease by RECIST 1.1; non-responders were defined as patients with progression. The parent correlative cohort included 11 to 13 patients, with an approximately 35% response rate.

For deep sequencing, PBMC libraries mostly used about 490 ng of input genomic DNA, with six replicates for each sample. Following the manufacturer's instructions, the team built TCRbeta libraries using the immunoSEQ hsTCRbeta kit. The completed libraries were mixed into a single pool at 3 nM, then sequenced with an Illumina NovaSeq 6000 S4 flow cell. Per the authors' processing: The immunoSEQ Analyzer was used for raw data preprocessing and quality control. The analysis was limited to productive rearrangements, and each clonotype was defined by a unique CDR3 amino acid sequence. Repertoire clonality was estimated as the Gini-Simpson index, which was calculated using the R package tcR. Gini indices were compared with Student's t test, and associations with tumor size change were assessed by Pearson correlation. Entries here come from immuneACCESS through TCRdb and include only in-frame sequences with V and J called. Some clones fail to appear in such tables; in the studies checked, an unresolved V gene covers under half of the shortfall, and the cause of the remainder is unknown. V, J and clone size reflect that table, while D and trimming were determined from the DNA. The sample yields 30,000 to 35,000 clones; 85% to 90% were counted once. Approximately 3.7% of the sample comes from the top ten.

The sample's time point label is to be understood as: before neoadjuvant nivolumab. Patients were newly diagnosed with stage II-IVA oral cavity squamous cell carcinoma and had received no prior systemic or radiation treatment. The cohort was composed of patients with HPV-negative, locally advanced oral cavity squamous cell carcinoma. Peripheral blood mononuclear cells were analyzed directly and were not maintained or expanded in culture. The samples were obtained from a longitudinal correlative study of a single-arm phase II trial testing neoadjuvant nivolumab in oral cavity squamous cell carcinoma. Genomic DNA-based TCRbeta sequencing was performed on subject-matched pre- and post-treatment PBMCs and tumors from three responders and three non-responders. Peripheral blood mononuclear cells were collected before nivolumab treatment and again after treatment, at the time of surgery. Genomic DNA was isolated from PBMCs using the Maxwell RSC DNA from Cells kit.

Points the paper makes about the study in general: After neoadjuvant nivolumab, non-responders showed significantly higher T cell clonality (Gini index) in PBMCs than responders did. Higher pretreatment blood Treg/Th17 ratios correlated with higher pretreatment blood TCRbeta clonality and lower post-treatment tumor TCRbeta clonality. TCR analyses included only a few patients per response group, and the authors called for larger cohorts for validation.

Per the germline V gene, SGHAT is the CDR1 and FQNNGV is the CDR2. The CDR3 starts with the cysteine, ends with the phenylalanine, and has 13 residues. Only the CDR3 region is kept as DNA, spanning 39 bases read in frame from base 1. The junction shows trimming of 2 bases on V and 9 bases on J, plus 14 bases between the germline ends. Turning to this clone: Its antigen remains undetermined. Per-nucleotide qualities are absent, and no much larger clonotype sits a single base away.

The chain links TRBV11-2 with TRBJ2-7, with the D gene call left open. Source: PBMCs, taken before nivolumab (anti-PD-1) treatment. This clonotype was sampled from a person aged 35-80 years with oral cavity squamous cell carcinoma. The DNA sequence follows: TGTGCCAGCAGCTTAAATGAGGCGTCCGGGCAGTACTTC. It encodes CASSLNEASGQYF.